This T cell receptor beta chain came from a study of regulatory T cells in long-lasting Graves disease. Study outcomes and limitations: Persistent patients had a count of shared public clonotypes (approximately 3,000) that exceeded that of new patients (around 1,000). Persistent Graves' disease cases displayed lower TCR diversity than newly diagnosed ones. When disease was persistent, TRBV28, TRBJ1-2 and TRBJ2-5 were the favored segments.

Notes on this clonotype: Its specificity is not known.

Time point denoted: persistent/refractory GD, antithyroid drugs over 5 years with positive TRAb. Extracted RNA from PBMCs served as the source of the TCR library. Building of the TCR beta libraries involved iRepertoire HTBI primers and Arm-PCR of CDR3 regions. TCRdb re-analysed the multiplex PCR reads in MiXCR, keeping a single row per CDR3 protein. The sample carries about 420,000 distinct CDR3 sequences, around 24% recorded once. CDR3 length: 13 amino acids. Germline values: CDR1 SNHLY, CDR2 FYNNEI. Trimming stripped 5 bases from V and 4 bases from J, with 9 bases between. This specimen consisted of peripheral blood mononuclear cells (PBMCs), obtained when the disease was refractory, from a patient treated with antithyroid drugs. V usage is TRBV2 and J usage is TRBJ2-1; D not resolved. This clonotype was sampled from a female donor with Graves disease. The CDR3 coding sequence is TGTGCCAGCAGTATCCTCAGGTACAATGAGCAGTTCTTC. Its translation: CASSILRYNEQFF. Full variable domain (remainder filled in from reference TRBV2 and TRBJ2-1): EPEVTQTPSHQVTQMGQEVILRCVPISNHLYFYWYRQILGQKVEFLVSFYNNEISEKSEIFDDQFSVERPDGSNFTLKIRSTKLEDSAMYFCASSILRYNEQFFGPGTRLTVL.